What follows are 18 T cell receptor beta chains derived from one specimen sequenced in a study of long-term antiretroviral therapy in people with HIV. The assay, immunoSEQ v3.0, was run at survey level. Clones were sequenced by immunoSEQ multiplex PCR, and TCRdb holds only the in-frame ones, with some missing. The table includes roughly 18,000 clones, roughly four fifths detected once. Sequenced here: unsorted PBMCs, sampled 2.2 years after starting antiretroviral therapy. The source of these receptors is a man in his fifties or sixties with HIV.

The V call is TRBV11-2, the J call TRBJ1-5; D is ambiguous. V lost 4 bases to trimming and J lost 7 bases, with 8 bases between them. This CDR3 is built from 12 residues. Per germline, CDR1 SGHAT and CDR2 FQNNGV. The CDR3 region is CASSYEGQPQHF. The CDR3 region has the DNA TGTGCCAGCAGCTACGAGGGACAGCCCCAGCATTTT.

The chain combines TRBV7-9 with TRBJ1-6, with 11 bases matching TRBD1. Losses at the gene ends were 4 bases for V and 12 bases for J; bases not matched to a gene: 5. The CDR3 runs to 14 residues. CDR1 SEHNR and CDR2 FQNEAQ come from the germline V gene (reference sequence). The CDR3, as DNA: TGTGCCAGCAGCTCGGACAGGGGGCCTTTACCCCTCCACTTT. Protein product: CASSSDRGPLPLHF.

The chain uses TRBV28 and TRBJ1-2; 9 bases map to TRBD1. CDR3 length: 13 amino acids. CDR1 is MDHEN and CDR2 is SYDVKM in the germline V gene. J gave up 8 bases and V 6 bases, and 7 bases lay outside the gene matches. The CDR3 reads CASSPPTGGGYTF. The CDR3 nucleotides read TGTGCCAGCAGCCCCCCGACAGGGGGAGGCTACACCTTC.

The V call is TRBV6-1, the J call TRBJ2-3; TRBD2 agrees at 8 bases. The CDR3 loop spans 16 amino acids. V lost 2 bases to trimming and J lost 3 bases; unmatched junction nucleotides: 7. Germline CDR1 MNHNS, CDR2 SASEGT. The CDR3 loop reads CASSEWGLEGTDTQYF. The DNA for the CDR3 is TGTGCCAGCAGTGAATGGGGACTAGAGGGAACAGATACGCAGTATTTT.

The rearrangement joins TRBV7-2 to TRBJ2-6; the D gene is possibly TRBD1 (6 bases). V was cut by 4 bases and J by 3 bases, with 10 bases left in between. The CDR3 has 15 residues. In germline, CDR1 is SGHTA, CDR2 FQGNSA. In DNA, the CDR3 is TGTGCCAGCAGCTCAGGGGTTTATGGGGCCAACGTCCTGACTTTC. This sequence encodes CASSSGVYGANVLTF.

V usage is TRBV5-1 and J usage is TRBJ2-3; 8 bases align to TRBD2. V shed 1 base and J 0 bases; nucleotides not matched to a gene: 1. Per germline, CDR1 SGHRS and CDR2 YFSETQ. This CDR3 comprises 15 residues. DNA of the CDR3: TGCGCCAGCAGCTTGTCGGGAGGGAGCACAGATACGCAGTATTTT. Translation: CASSLSGGSTDTQYF.

V is TRBV19 and J is TRBJ1-1; 7 bases map to TRBD1. The CDR3 has 11 amino acids. V trimming: 5 bases; J trimming: 7 bases; junction bases outside the gene matches: 1. Germline lookup yields CDR1 LNHDA and CDR2 SQIVND (reference sequence). CDR3 sequence: CASSGTVEAFF. For the CDR3, the DNA is TGTGCCAGTAGTGGGACAGTTGAAGCTTTCTTT.

This chain uses TRBV2 with TRBJ2-4; 7 nucleotides match TRBD1. CDR3 size: 14 residues. Germline V gene sequence: CDR1 SNHLY, CDR2 FYNNEI. J gave up 4 bases and V 6 bases, and 6 bases lay outside the gene matches. The CDR3 DNA reads as TGTGCCAGCAGCCAACAGGGGATGAAAAACATTCAGTACTTC. It yields the protein CASSQQGMKNIQYF. Drawing the rest from reference TRBV2 and TRBJ2-4, the complete variable domain is EPEVTQTPSHQVTQMGQEVILRCVPISNHLYFYWYRQILGQKVEFLVSFYNNEISEKSEIFDDQFSVERPDGSNFTLKIRSTKLEDSAMYFCASSQQGMKNIQYFGAGTRLSVL.

This clone was observed a few times. V is TRBV7-2 and J is TRBJ1-2, with TRBD1 as a possible D gene (6 bases). This CDR3 comprises 13 residues. Germline CDR1 and CDR2: SGHTA and FQGNSA. V gave up 5 bases and J gave up 2 bases, with 9 bases separating them. This CDR3 is CASSPDRNYGYTF. The CDR3 DNA reads as TGTGCCAGCAGCCCCGACAGGAACTATGGCTACACCTTC.

The chain carries TRBV5-1 and TRBJ2-3; 7 bases are a match to TRBD2. V was pared by 7 bases and J by 1 base, with 12 bases of the junction left unmatched. The V gene's germline CDR1 is SGHRS and CDR2 YFSETQ. The CDR3 sequence is 16 residues long. CDR3 coding DNA: TGCGCCAGCCGAGACGGGAGGTTAAGTGGCACAGATACGCAGTATTTT. It is translated as CASRDGRLSGTDTQYF.

This CDR3 reads CASSPQDFRGTEQFF. The CDR3 region has the DNA TGTGCCAGCTCACCACAGGACTTCCGAGGTACTGAGCAGTTCTTC. The J gene is TRBJ2-1, the V gene TRBV18; maybe TRBD2 (5 bases). The CDR3 runs to 15 residues. V dropped 1 base and J dropped 9 bases, with 16 bases sitting between them. From germline, CDR1 is KGHSH and CDR2 LQKENI.

This clone was seen once. This sequence joins TRBV5-1 and TRBJ1-1; D is undetermined. Germline CDR1 reads SGHRS; CDR2 reads YFSETQ. V was clipped by 4 bases and J by 1 base, with 8 bases between them. The CDR3 loop spans 13 amino acids. In nucleotides, the CDR3 is TGCGCCAGCAGCCCCCTTGCGAACACTGAAGCTTTCTTT. Protein product: CASSPLANTEAFF.

This chain uses TRBV10-2 with TRBJ1-2, with no clear D. CDR3 length: 15 residues. The V gene's germline CDR1 is WSHSY and CDR2 SAAADI. With 2 bases removed from V and 2 bases from J, the gap between germline ends came to 12 bases. The CDR3 DNA sequence: TGCGCCAGCAGTGAGAGTGCGAAAAGGAACTATGGCTACACCTTC. Translation: CASSESAKRNYGYTF.

The gene calls are TRBV28 and TRBJ1-1; D gene unclear. The CDR3 consists of 16 residues. Germline CDR1 and CDR2: MDHEN and SYDVKM. V was trimmed by 6 bases and J by 0 bases, leaving 17 bases between them. As DNA, the CDR3 is TGTGCCAGCAGGGCCCACCCATCCCCTATGAACACTGAAGCTTTCTTT. Amino acids: CASRAHPSPMNTEAFF.

The chain is built from TRBV19 and TRBJ1-5, with D perhaps matching TRBD1 (5 bases). The V end was cut by 3 bases, the J end by 11 bases, with 17 bases between. CDR1 and CDR2 (germline): LNHDA, SQIVND (reference sequence). The CDR3 loop spans 14 amino acids. The DNA for the CDR3 is TGTGCCAGTAGTATTTCCCAGGGACCTAAGACCCAGCATTTT. Its protein is CASSISQGPKTQHF. The full variable domain, rest sourced from reference TRBV19 and TRBJ1-5, is DGGITQSPKYLFRKEGQNVTLSCEQNLNHDAMYWYRQDPGQGLRLIYYSQIVNDFQKGDIAEGYSVSREKKESFPLTVTSAQKNPTAFYLCASSISQGPKTQHFGDGTRLSIL.

This clone was recorded only once. The chain uses TRBV4-2 and TRBJ1-3; D is undetermined. CDR1 and CDR2 (germline): LGHNA, YNFKEQ. The length of the CDR3 is 14 residues. The ends were cut back, 4 bases at V and 0 bases at J, with 7 bases in the middle. DNA for the CDR3: TGTGCCAGCAGCCTAGAATACTCTGGAAACACCATATATTTT. It codes for CASSLEYSGNTIYF.

J is TRBJ2-1 and V is TRBV6-6; 12 nucleotides line up with TRBD2. The CDR3 is made up of 15 amino acids. Germline V gene lookup returns CDR1 MNHNY and CDR2 SVGAGI (reference sequence). Trimming at V came to 4 bases and at J to 6 bases, leaving 4 bases not matched to a gene. CDR3 in amino acids: CASSSTSGSINEQFF. CDR3 DNA: TGTGCCAGCAGTTCGACTAGCGGGAGTATCAATGAGCAGTTCTTC.

V is TRBV18 and J is TRBJ1-4; D may be TRBD1 (5 bases). The V and J ends lost 3 bases and 10 bases respectively, with 18 bases between them. The CDR3 totals 15 residues. Germline CDR1 and CDR2: KGHSH and LQKENI. The CDR3 DNA sequence: TGTGCCAGCTCACCTAGCTCAGGGATGCGCGGAAAACTGTTTTTT. This sequence encodes CASSPSSGMRGKLFF. Variable domain in full (rest from reference TRBV18 and TRBJ1-4): NAGVMQNPRHLVRRRGQEARLRCSPMKGHSHVYWYRQLPEEGLKFMVYLQKENIIDESGMPKERFSAEFPKEGPSILRIQQVVRGDSAAYFCASSPSSGMRGKLFFGSGTQLSVL.